This entry concerns a single T cell receptor (beta chain). The data were produced by immunoSEQ multiplex PCR, yet TCRdb's version contains in-frame clones alone and is incomplete. In the table there are about 79,000 clones, roughly nine tenths of which are singletons. This specimen belongs to a study of OX40 agonist ivuxolimab in advanced cancers. The sample consisted of CD4+ or CD8+ T cells sorted from blood, taken in a trial of the OX40 agonist ivuxolimab. The receptor's source is an adult with an advanced solid tumor such as melanoma, head and neck, liver or kidney cancer.

The CDR3 DNA is TGTGCCAGCAGTTCGGGACAGGGACATGAAAAACTGTTTTTT. Its translation is CASSSGQGHEKLFF. The chain couples TRBV27 to TRBJ1-4; 9 nucleotides match TRBD1. V was clipped by 4 bases and J by 6 bases; unmatched bases: 3. Per the germline V gene, CDR1 is MNHEY and CDR2 is SMNVEV (reference sequence). The CDR3 length is 14 residues.